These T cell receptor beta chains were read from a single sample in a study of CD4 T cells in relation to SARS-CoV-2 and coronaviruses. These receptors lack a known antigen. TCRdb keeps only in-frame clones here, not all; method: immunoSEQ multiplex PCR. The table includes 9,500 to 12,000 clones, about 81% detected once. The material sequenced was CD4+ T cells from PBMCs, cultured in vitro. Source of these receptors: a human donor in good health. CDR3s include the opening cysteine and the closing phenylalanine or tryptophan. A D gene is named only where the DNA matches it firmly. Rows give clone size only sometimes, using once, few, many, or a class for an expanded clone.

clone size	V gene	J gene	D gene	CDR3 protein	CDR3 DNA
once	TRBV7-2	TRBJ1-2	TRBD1	CASSLSSGGQFLNGYTF	TGTGCCAGCAGCCTGTCTTCAGGGGGGCAATTTCTAAATGGCTACACCTTC
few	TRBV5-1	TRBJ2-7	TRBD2	CASSFETSGSYEQYF	TGCGCCAGCAGTTTCGAGACTAGCGGATCCTACGAGCAGTACTTC
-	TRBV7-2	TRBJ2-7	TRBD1	CASSAQGERVDEQYF	TGTGCCAGCAGCGCTCAGGGGGAACGGGTCGACGAGCAGTACTTC
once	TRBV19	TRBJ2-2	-	CASTRRGTGELFF	TGTGCCAGTACTCGTAGGGGAACCGGGGAGCTGTTTTTT
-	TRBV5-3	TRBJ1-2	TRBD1	CARSLNRQGRHGYTF	TGTGCCAGAAGCTTGAACAGACAGGGAAGGCATGGCTACACCTTC
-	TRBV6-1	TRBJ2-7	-	CASSEYHLGAPNEQYF	TGTGCCAGCAGTGAATATCACTTGGGGGCCCCTAACGAGCAGTACTTC
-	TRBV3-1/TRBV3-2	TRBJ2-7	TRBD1	CASSQDLVGGDEQYF	TGTGCCAGCAGCCAAGATCTGGTAGGGGGCGACGAGCAGTACTTC
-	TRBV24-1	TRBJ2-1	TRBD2	CATSERGLADTYNEQFF	TGTGCCACCAGTGAAAGGGGACTAGCGGATACCTACAATGAGCAGTTCTTC
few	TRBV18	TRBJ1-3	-	CASSPTSSGNTIYF	TGTGCCAGCTCACCCACATCCTCGGGAAACACCATATATTTT
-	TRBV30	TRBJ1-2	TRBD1	CAWKRQGPINYGYTF	TGTGCCTGGAAGAGACAGGGGCCGATTAACTATGGCTACACCTTC
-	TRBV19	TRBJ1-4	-	CASIGRRDEKLFF	TGTGCCAGTATTGGGAGGCGGGATGAAAAACTGTTTTTT
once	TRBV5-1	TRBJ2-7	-	CASSLEGTFSSYEQYF	TGCGCCAGCAGCTTGGAAGGCACTTTTTCCTCCTACGAGCAGTACTTC
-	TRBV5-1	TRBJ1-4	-	CASSLGTLTNEKLFF	TGCGCCAGCAGCTTAGGGACACTAACTAATGAAAAACTGTTTTTT
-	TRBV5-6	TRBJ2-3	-	CASSSLTPFAGADTQYF	TGTGCCAGCAGCTCCTTGACGCCCTTTGCGGGGGCGGATACGCAGTATTTT
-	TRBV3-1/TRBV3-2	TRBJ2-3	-	CASSQEGPDTQYF	TGTGCCAGCAGCCAAGAGGGGCCAGATACGCAGTATTTT
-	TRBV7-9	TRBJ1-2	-	CASSLWARVEGGYTF	TGTGCCAGCAGCTTATGGGCCAGGGTGGAAGGTGGCTACACCTTC
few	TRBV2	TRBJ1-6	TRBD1	CASKRGQGLSSYNSPLHF	TGTGCCAGCAAGAGGGGACAGGGGCTCAGCTCCTATAATTCACCCCTCCACTTT
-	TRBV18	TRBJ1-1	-	CASSQGQNTEAFF	TGTGCCAGCTCACAGGGACAGAACACTGAAGCTTTCTTT
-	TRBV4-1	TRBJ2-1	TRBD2	CASSQVSGLAGGPNEQFF	TGCGCCAGCAGCCAAGTCTCAGGACTAGCGGGAGGGCCCAATGAGCAGTTCTTC
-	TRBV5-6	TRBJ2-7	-	CASSLVGYEQYF	TGTGCCAGCAGCTTAGTGGGCTACGAGCAGTACTTC
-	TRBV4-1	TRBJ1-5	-	CASSQEVPQASYDQPQHF	TGCGCCAGCAGCCAAGAGGTCCCACAGGCATCTTACGATCAGCCCCAGCATTTT